The next 10 T cell receptor beta chains were all read from a single sample in a study of blood T cell repertoires in COVID-19. Sequenced by immunoSEQ multiplex PCR; TCRdb stores in-frame clones only, minus some. The table records 150,000 to 200,000 clones, roughly 84% of them present only once. Sequenced: peripheral blood. The receptor source for this set is a man aged 18 to 30 with active or convalescent COVID-19.

The chain uses TRBV3-1 (or the pseudogene TRBV3-2) and TRBJ2-1; the match to TRBD2 covers 15 bases. V lost 1 base and J lost 12; bases outside the gene matches: 7. The CDR3 covers 16 residues. CDR1 is LGHDT and CDR2 is YNNKEL in the germline V gene (reference sequence). Written as DNA, the CDR3 is TGTGCCAGCAGCCAAGGTAGGGGACTAGCGGGGGGTCGGCAGTTCTTC. Its translation: CASSQGRGLAGGRQFF.

The chain employs TRBV15 and TRBJ2-7, with D perhaps matching TRBD1 (6 bases). Germline loops: CDR1 LNHNV, CDR2 YYDKDF (reference sequence). V was cut by 8 bases and J by 4 bases, with 15 bases left in between. The CDR3 is made up of 13 amino acids. CDR3 nucleotide sequence: TGTGCCACCCAAGACAGGCGCGGGTACGAGCAGTACTTC. This sequence encodes CATQDRRGYEQYF.

The V and J genes are TRBV12-5 and TRBJ1-1, with 7 nucleotides matching TRBD1. The CDR3 has 14 amino acids. The germline gives CDR1 LGHNT, CDR2 FRNRAP. The ends lost 6 bases at V and 6 bases at J; junction bases unmatched: 10. CDR3 coding DNA: TGTGCTAGTGGGAAGGGACAGTTGGGGGCTGAAGCTTTCTTT. This gives the protein CASGKGQLGAEAFF. Based on the CDR3 plus reference TRBV12-5 and TRBJ1-1, the full variable domain is DARVTQTPRHKVTEMGQEVTMRCQPILGHNTVFWYRQTMMQGLELLAYFRNRAPLDDSGMPKDRFSAEMPDATLATLKIQPSEPRDSAVYFCASGKGQLGAEAFFGQGTRLTVV.

This clone occurred once. This rearrangement joins TRBV25-1 to TRBJ2-3; TRBD2 is a possible D gene (6 bases). This CDR3 has 17 amino acids. V dropped 2 bases and J dropped 1 base, with 16 bases sitting between them. Germline V gene data show CDR1 as MGHDK and CDR2 as SYGVNS. DNA of the CDR3: TGTGCCAGCAGTGAAACCCGACGGGGGAGGCGCACAGATACGCAGTATTTT. This codes for CASSETRRGRRTDTQYF.

V is TRBV24-1 and J is TRBJ2-1; D perhaps matches TRBD2 (6 bases). CDR1 KGHDR and CDR2 SFDVKD come from the germline V gene. This CDR3 comprises 17 residues. The ends were cut back, 5 bases at V and 0 bases at J, with 16 bases in the middle. Written as DNA, the CDR3 is TGTGCCACCAGTGGCCCGTCGGCGGGGTCCTCCTACAATGAGCAGTTCTTC. Its translation: CATSGPSAGSSYNEQFF.

The CDR3, as DNA: TGTGCCAGCAGCCGGCTGAGACTAGCGGGAGGGGAGACCCAGTACTTC. It codes for CASSRLRLAGGETQYF. The rearrangement joins TRBV7-8 to TRBJ2-5, with TRBD2 matching 14 bases. Germline V gene data show CDR1 as SGHVS and CDR2 as FQNEAQ. The CDR3 extends over 16 amino acids. V gave up 5 bases and J gave up 5 bases; unmatched junction bases: 7.

The chain uses TRBV2 and TRBJ2-5; TRBD2 aligns across 7 bases. The germline V gene has CDR1 SNHLY and CDR2 FYNNEI. The CDR3 is 16 amino acids. V was clipped by 6 bases and J by 3 bases; unmatched bases: 13. This CDR3 is CASRRTSALIEETQYF. CDR3 in DNA: TGTGCCAGCAGGCGGACTAGTGCCCTGATTGAAGAGACCCAGTACTTC.

V usage is TRBV9 and J usage is TRBJ1-1, with D unclear. V lost 0 bases to trimming and J lost 3 bases, with 15 bases between them. CDR3 length equals 16 residues. The V gene's germline CDR1 is SGDLS and CDR2 YYNGEE. The CDR3 protein is CASSVGLGMGHTEAFF. The CDR3 nucleotides read TGTGCCAGCAGCGTAGGTCTCGGGATGGGCCACACTGAAGCTTTCTTT.

This chain connects TRBV10-3 to TRBJ2-7; 13 bases are a match to TRBD2. CDR3 length equals 16 residues. Germline CDR1 ENHRY, CDR2 SYGVKD. J lost 6 bases, V lost 0 bases, and 5 bases had no gene match. The CDR3 coding sequence is TGTGCCATCAGTGAGTCCGGACTAGCGGGGGCCCGCGAGCAGTACTTC. Translating gives CAISESGLAGAREQYF.

V gene TRBV5-1 combines with J gene TRBJ2-7, with no clear D. The CDR3 consists of 15 residues. Germline CDR1 SGHRS, CDR2 YFSETQ. Trimming removed 0 bases at V and 5 bases at J, with 15 bases between. CDR3 residues: CASSLVPPTSDEQYF. CDR3 bases: TGCGCCAGCAGCTTGGTCCCCCCCACGTCGGACGAGCAGTACTTC.